This T cell receptor (beta chain) was captured in a study of T cell responses to AZD1222 COVID-19 vaccine. Overall study: Second doses were pooled across both intervals (about 4 or about 12 weeks).

Germline-derived CDR1 and CDR2 are SGHAT and FQNNGV. The CDR3 consists of 19 residues. Trimming left V 3 bases short and J 4 bases short, with 27 bases between. Concerning this clone: The antigen is not known.

Some clones are missing from TCRdb's copy, which holds only in-frame ones; the method was immunoSEQ multiplex PCR. The data hold 130,000 or so clones, with roughly nine tenths observed a single time. Regarding the study as a whole: Spike was spanned by vaccine-associated CD4 TCRs, which were dominant at 160-218 and 743-854. Spike-specific TCR breadth and depth were elevated following two AZD1222 doses. The donor group comprised mostly white British people and more females; the analysis possibly underestimated clonal diversity.

The specimen comprised peripheral blood, sampled on day 0 of AZD1222 vaccination. This rearrangement joins TRBV11-2 to TRBJ2-5; tentative D call: TRBD1 (7 bases). The clonotype comes from an adult in good health. For the CDR3, the DNA is TGTGCCAGCAGCTTCGGCGGACAGGCCTTGCCGGGGGCCGGAGAGACCCAGTACTTC. This gives the protein CASSFGGQALPGAGETQYF. The full variable domain, its missing parts supplied by reference TRBV11-2 and TRBJ2-5, is EAGVAQSPRYKIIEKRQSVAFWCNPISGHATLYWYQQILGQGPKLLIQFQNNGVVDDSQLPKDRFSAERLKGVDSTLKIQPAKLEDSAVYLCASSFGGQALPGAGETQYFGPGTRLLVL.